This T cell receptor beta chain appears in the sequencing data of a study of T cell repertoires in cytomegalovirus infection (dated by TCRdb to the late 2010s). Regarding the complete study: The HLA type of each donor mattered for the analysis, because public TCR beta signatures pointed to carriage of CMV infection along with the matching HLA type. Results the study describes overall, beyond this receptor: Cumulative frequency of public TCR beta family members discriminated carriers of CMV infection plus the relevant HLA type in this cohort and an independent approximately 360-donor cohort. The ex vivo response was dominated by HLA-C-restricted CMV-specific TCR beta clonotypes, and the single most frequent clonotype in two of eight donors was supplied by these HLA-C-restricted clonotypes.

On this clonotype itself: This clone's antigen is unknown. Nothing much larger sits one base from this clone, and base qualities are not available.

V is pruned by 4 bases and J by 5 bases, leaving 14 bases of the junction without a gene match. CDR1 and CDR2 (MDHEN, SYDVKM) derive from the germline V gene. Spanning cysteine to phenylalanine, the CDR3 consists of 16 amino acids. The only DNA kept is the CDR3, 48 bases in frame from the first base. TCRdb records Illumina HiSeq 1500 as the sequencer. The public reads were reprocessed in TCRdb via fastp at Q25 and MiXCR, keeping in-frame beta chains. Entries are consolidated by CDR3 protein sequence, retaining the most common genes and DNA. The sample table records almost 500,000 distinct CDR3 sequences; over 9% of these occur just once. The ten largest account for about 10% of the sample.

This TCR derives from a human donor in good health (CMV status not recorded). Some clones in this sample may be carry-over from other donors' samples. The sequenced sample was PBMCs. The sequence joins TRBV28 to TRBJ2-7, with 7 junctional bases fitting TRBD1. The DNA is TGTGCCAGCAGTTCCTACCGACAGGGTTTTCAGGACGAGCAGTACTTC. Its amino acids are CASSSYRQGFQDEQYF. Extended through the reference TRBV28 and TRBJ2-7 proteins, this CDR3 yields the full variable domain: DVKVTQSSRYLVKRTGEKVFLECVQDMDHENMFWYRQDPGLGLRLIYFSYDVKMKEKGDIPEGYSVSREKKERFSLILESASTNQTSMYLCASSSYRQGFQDEQYFGPGTRLTVT.